The clone carrying this T cell receptor beta chain was counted only a few times. Using its own MiXCR run on the 5' RACE reads, TCRdb lists one record per CDR3 protein. The sample records around 490,000 distinct CDR3 sequences, approximately 14% being singletons. This record belongs to a study of identical twins. Trimming left V 1 base short and J 6 bases short, with 8 bases between. Germline V gives CDR1 DFQATT, CDR2 SNEGSKA (reference sequence). This CDR3 is built from 12 residues. These data also formed part of another study, on yellow fever vaccine responses in identical twins.

This receptor was identified in a woman between 18 and 29 years old in good health. Sample: CD4+ T cells sorted from blood. This chain connects TRBV20-1 to TRBJ2-3; D gene ambiguous. The CDR3 DNA reads TGCAGTGCTAGAGGCAAACTCGATACGCAGTATTTT. This encodes CSARGKLDTQYF.